The 19 T cell receptor beta chains below come from one sample, sequenced in a study of blood T cells in healthy people across ages. Next came a second PCR, run for roughly 6 to 11 cycles, which used a sample-barcoded 5' primer along with a J-beta primer mix. From the 5' RACE reads, TCRdb called clonotypes with MiXCR, one entry per CDR3 protein. The sample includes about 930,000 distinct CDR3 sequences, roughly 28% of them seen just once. The same data also contributed to another study, on T cells of mothers and their children.

The sequenced sample was blood. These receptors were obtained from a middle-aged woman in good health.

Concerning this clonotype: Germline is not matched at one junction end, which may reflect a read error. The J gene is TRBJ1-6, the V gene TRBV4-3; no clear D gene. Germline CDR1 LGHNA, CDR2 YSLEER. The CDR3 covers 16 residues. This chain's CDR3 is CASSPRLRQADSSLHF. The CDR3 DNA follows: TGCGCCAGCAGCCCCCGATTGAGGCAGGCTGATTCATCCCTCCACTTT.

Only a few counts were recorded for this clonotype. The CDR3 loop reads CASTPGFSTGELFF. As DNA, the CDR3 is TGTGCCAGCACCCCAGGGTTTAGCACCGGGGAGCTGTTTTTT. The J gene is TRBJ2-2, the V gene TRBV27, with D possibly matching TRBD1 (5 bases). This CDR3 region has 14 residues. Germline V gives CDR1 MNHEY, CDR2 SMNVEV (reference sequence). The V end lost 7 bases, the J end lost 4 bases, and 13 bases lay between the germline ends.

In its sample, this clonotype was seen many times. V and J are TRBV10-3 and TRBJ2-1; TRBD2 agrees at 9 bases. The CDR3 runs 12 residues. V lost 11 bases and J lost 8; bases outside the gene matches: 7. Per the germline V gene, CDR1 is ENHRY and CDR2 is SYGVKD. The chain's CDR3 is CAATGTSYEQFF. CDR3 bases: TGTGCCGCAACCGGGACTAGCTATGAGCAGTTCTTC.

This clonotype has more than one count but fewer than ten. Mismatch with germline at one junction end may stem from a read error. This chain links TRBV29-1 with TRBJ2-1; TRBD1 is a possible D gene (6 bases). The length of the CDR3 is 13 residues. Germline V gene sequence: CDR1 SQVTM, CDR2 ANQGSEA. The CDR3 bases are TGCGGCGTTGAAAGACTCGAGGGGGATGAGCAGTTCTTC. This gives the protein CGVERLEGDEQFF.

In this sample, this clonotype turned up a few times. J is TRBJ1-1 and V is TRBV30; D possibly corresponds to TRBD1 (6 bases). Germline V gives CDR1 GTSNPN, CDR2 SVGIG (reference sequence). The CDR3 has 12 amino acids. CDR3 in amino acids: CRRGRPGSETFF. CDR3 bases: TGTCGGAGGGGGAGACCTGGGTCGGAAACTTTCTTT. The whole variable domain, filled in from reference TRBV30 and TRBJ1-1, reads SQTIHQWPATLVQPVGSPLSLECTVEGTSNPNLYWYRQAAGRGLQLLFYSVGIGQISSEVPQNLSASRPQDRQFILSSKKLLLSDSGFYLCRRGRPGSETFFGQGTRLTVV.

The chain links TRBV28 to TRBJ2-1; D is unclear. The CDR3 runs 16 residues. V was trimmed by 3 bases and J by 0 bases, leaving 12 bases between them. Germline V gene lookup returns CDR1 MDHEN and CDR2 SYDVKM. The CDR3 loop reads CASSLFGRSSYNEQFF. The CDR3 DNA reads as TGTGCCAGCAGTTTGTTTGGGCGTAGCTCCTACAATGAGCAGTTCTTC.

This clonotype was seen a few times. V and J are TRBV20-1 and TRBJ2-7; no firm D call. Trimming shortened V by 5 bases and J by 0 bases, and 17 bases separated the two germline ends. CDR3 size: 15 residues. Germline V gene lookup returns CDR1 DFQATT and CDR2 SNEGSKA (reference sequence). CDR3 nucleotide sequence: TGCAGTGCTGGCTACTGGACCAAAAGCTCCTACGAGCAGTACTTC. This translates into CSAGYWTKSSYEQYF.

Comments on this clonotype: A much larger clone differs by one base, so this may be a read error. The J gene is TRBJ1-2, the V gene TRBV12-3 or TRBV12-4; D unresolved. The CDR3 length is 15 residues. CDR3 in DNA: TGTGCCAGCAGTTCCCTTAATCCAGTGAACTATGGCTACATCTTC. The encoded protein is CASSSLNPVNYGYIF.

This clonotype was recorded at least ten times. The chain couples TRBV25-1 to TRBJ2-7; no firm D call. This CDR3 region has 14 residues. V gave up 0 bases and J gave up 2 bases, with 8 bases separating them. The germline CDR1 and CDR2 sequences are MGHDK and SYGVNS. The CDR3 nucleotides read TGTGCCAGCAGTGAATACGGCACAACCTACGAGCAGTACTTC. Translated: CASSEYGTTYEQYF.

Worth noting for this clonotype: This could be a read error, since a much larger clone is one nucleotide away. The J gene is TRBJ2-6, the V gene TRBV7-9; D is undetermined. Trimming pared 5 bases from V and 1 base from J, leaving 6 bases between. The length of the CDR3 is 14 residues. Per the germline V gene, CDR1 is SEHNR and CDR2 is FQNEAQ (reference sequence). CDR3 coding DNA: TGTGCCAGCAGCGTAATGTCTGGGGCCAACGTCCTGACTTTC. Translated: CASSVMSGANVLTF.

This chain uses TRBV6-4 with TRBJ1-5; D gene unclear. The CDR3 is made up of 9 amino acids. CDR1 MRHNA and CDR2 SNTAGT come from the germline V gene. This CDR3 reads CVNAYPQHF. CDR3 sequence (DNA): TGTGTCAACGCCTATCCCCAGCATTTT.

The V call is TRBV19, the J call TRBJ1-5; D gene ambiguous. V was clipped by 3 bases and J by 6 bases, with 9 bases between them. The germline V gene has CDR1 LNHDA and CDR2 SQIVND (reference sequence). This CDR3 has 13 residues. CDR3: CASSIGSPQPQHF. Written as DNA, the CDR3 is TGTGCCAGTAGTATCGGTAGTCCTCAGCCCCAGCATTTT.

This clonotype has at least ten counts. This chain uses TRBV5-1 with TRBJ1-2; 7 nucleotides align to TRBD1. Germline loops: CDR1 SGHRS, CDR2 YFSETQ. There are 13 residues in the CDR3. V shed 4 bases, J shed 6 bases, and the junction held 6 bases outside the gene matches. CDR3 in DNA: TGCGCCAGCAGCAAGGGACAGCAGGATGGCTACACCTTC. Translated, it gives CASSKGQQDGYTF.

This clonotype appeared a single time. A junction end diverges from the germline sequence, so it may reflect a read error. This sequence joins TRBV27 and TRBJ2-7; 8 bases are a match to TRBD1. The CDR3 spans 14 residues. Germline V lookup: CDR1 MNHEY, CDR2 SMNVEV (reference sequence). The CDR3 spells CASSSGTGPYEQHF. The CDR3 nucleotides are TGTGCCAGCAGTTCCGGGACAGGTCCCTACGAGCAGCACTTC.

The rearrangement uses TRBV14 and TRBJ2-1; 10 nucleotides align to TRBD2. V was pared by 5 bases and J by 3 bases, with 13 bases of the junction left unmatched. Germline values: CDR1 SGHDN, CDR2 FVKESK. The CDR3 is made up of 18 amino acids. Here the CDR3 DNA reads TGTGCCAGCAGCTCCCCATGGAATCTAGCGGGGGTCTACAATGAGCAGTTCTTC. Protein product: CASSSPWNLAGVYNEQFF.

The chain carries TRBV18 and TRBJ2-7; 7 nucleotides match TRBD2. The CDR3 is made up of 15 amino acids. V shed 3 bases and J 5 bases; nucleotides not matched to a gene: 10. The germline V gene encodes CDR1 KGHSH and CDR2 LQKENI. The CDR3 protein is CASSPEVGGTNEQYF. As DNA, the CDR3 is TGTGCCAGCTCACCTGAGGTGGGGGGGACTAACGAGCAGTACTTC.

This chain links TRBV4-1 with TRBJ2-5; 7 bases fit TRBD1. Germline assignment: CDR1 MGHRA and CDR2 YSYEKL. J lost 0 bases, V lost 3 bases, and 4 bases had no gene match. The CDR3 spans 15 residues. The CDR3 coding sequence is TGCGCCAGCAGCCAGACAGGGATGGACCAAGAGACCCAGTACTTC. It encodes CASSQTGMDQETQYF.

In the case of this clonotype: An end of the junction does not agree with germline; a read error may underlie this. The rearrangement links TRBV3-1 to TRBJ1-1, with D tentatively TRBD1 (6 bases). Germline-derived CDR1 and CDR2 are LGHDT and YNNKEL (reference sequence). The CDR3 is 13 amino acids. The CDR3 region is CASSPGQHTEAFF. DNA for the CDR3: TGTGCCAGCAGCCCTGGACAGCACACTGAGGCTTTCTTT.

This clonotype was found a few times. The chain employs TRBV28 and TRBJ1-1; D not resolved. This CDR3 has 15 amino acids. The V gene lost 4 bases and the J gene lost 3 bases, with 15 bases spanning the gap. The germline CDR1 and CDR2 sequences are MDHEN and SYDVKM. The CDR3: CASSSTDLADTEAFF. The CDR3 nucleotides are TGTGCCAGCAGTTCCACCGACCTGGCGGACACTGAAGCTTTCTTT.